This T cell receptor (beta chain) was found in a study of T cells in Graves' hyperthyroidism and ophthalmopathy. Amplification of TCR beta CDR3 regions used RNA as the template. The HTBI primer set served for first-round RT-PCR of the TCR CDR3. One entry per CDR3 protein results from TCRdb running MiXCR on the multiplex PCR reads. The table records about 700,000 distinct CDR3 sequences, about 14% of them present only once. Study conclusions and caveats: Separation of ophthalmopathy from stable hyperthyroidism was achieved by a 13 V-J model.

The CDR3 contains 14 residues. Trimming took off 7 bases at V and 4 bases at J, with 13 bases between the two ends. The germline V gene encodes CDR1 MDHEN and CDR2 SYDVKM. This clonotype has only a few counts. Its cognate antigen is unknown. The gene calls are TRBV28 and TRBJ2-2; D is uncertain. This TCR was recovered from a woman aged 18-29 years with Graves' hyperthyroidism. Sequenced input: blood. CDR3 amino acids: CASIPPGPTGELFF. The CDR3 DNA reads TGTGCCAGCATCCCCCCGGGCCCCACCGGGGAGCTGTTTTTT.